These 5 T cell receptor beta chains share one sample of origin, sequenced in a study of blood T cell repertoires in COVID-19. Produced via immunoSEQ multiplex PCR; TCRdb's table is partial and in-frame only. Found here are about 180,000 clones, less than 85% of them singletons; the top ten hold more than 7%. The sample consisted of peripheral blood. All receptors derive from a woman in her fifties or sixties with COVID-19, enrolled during active disease.

V usage is TRBV5-1 and J usage is TRBJ2-5, with a weak D call TRBD2 (6 bases). The CDR3 contains 15 residues. The V gene lost 0 bases and the J gene lost 3 bases, with 12 bases spanning the gap. Germline V gene sequence: CDR1 SGHRS, CDR2 YFSETQ. CDR3 region: CASSLGAREEETQYF. The CDR3 nucleotides read TGCGCCAGCAGCTTGGGGGCTAGGGAGGAAGAGACCCAGTACTTC.

The chain is built from TRBV18 and TRBJ2-5; 10 positions match TRBD1. After removal of 5 bases from V and 5 bases from J, the junction contained 8 bases not matched to a gene. The CDR3 totals 15 residues. Germline V gene lookup returns CDR1 KGHSH and CDR2 LQKENI. CDR3 protein: CASSTRQGAMETQYF. The DNA for the CDR3 is TGTGCCAGCTCAACAAGACAGGGGGCGATGGAGACCCAGTACTTC. The full variable domain, its missing parts supplied by reference TRBV18 and TRBJ2-5, is NAGVMQNPRHLVRRRGQEARLRCSPMKGHSHVYWYRQLPEEGLKFMVYLQKENIIDESGMPKERFSAEFPKEGPSILRIQQVVRGDSAAYFCASSTRQGAMETQYFGPGTRLLVL.

This clone was counted between two and nine times. The chain has TRBV6-5 and TRBJ2-1; 8 nucleotides align to TRBD2. CDR3 length: 14 amino acids. The germline V gene has CDR1 MNHEY and CDR2 SVGAGI. Trimming at V came to 5 bases and at J to 8 bases, leaving 8 bases not matched to a gene. The chain's CDR3 is CASSREGLSDEQFF. The DNA for the CDR3 is TGTGCCAGCAGTCGGGAGGGCCTCAGCGATGAGCAGTTCTTC.

The chain recombines TRBV29-1 with TRBJ2-5, with TRBD1 identical over 9 bases. J was trimmed by 5 bases and V by 3 bases; bases with no gene match: 4. Germline-derived CDR1 and CDR2 are SQVTM and ANQGSEA. CDR3 length equals 13 residues. The CDR3 DNA follows: TGCAGCGTTGAGACAGGGGGTGTGGAGACCCAGTACTTC. Translated: CSVETGGVETQYF.

There are many counts of this clone. This rearrangement joins TRBV9 to TRBJ2-1, with 7 bases identical to TRBD2. Germline CDR1 and CDR2: SGDLS and YYNGEE. CDR3 size: 15 residues. Trimming took 0 bases from V and 5 from J; bases not matched to a gene: 5. CDR3 residues: CASSVDVLANNEQFF. The CDR3 nucleotides read TGTGCCAGCAGCGTAGATGTACTAGCGAACAATGAGCAGTTCTTC.